This T cell receptor beta chain was sequenced during a study of glioma-infiltrating T cells. This clonotype was seen more than once but under ten times. This could be a read error, since a much larger clone is one nucleotide away. Trimming at V came to 2 bases and at J to 4 bases, leaving 8 bases not matched to a gene. This CDR3 is 16 amino acids long. Germline V lookup: CDR1 SNHLY, CDR2 FYNNEI. The iRepertoire nested amplicon-rescue multiplex PCR amplified TCR alpha and beta CDR3s from RNA. TCRdb re-called the multiplex PCR reads through MiXCR, storing one row per CDR3 protein. This table holds about 93,000 distinct CDR3 sequences, around 37% found once.

This chain connects TRBV2 to TRBJ2-1; 7 nucleotides agree with TRBD2. The receptor was derived from a human donor with low-grade glioma or glioblastoma, undergoing nonglioma brain surgery, or in good health (not recorded which). Sequencing input: glioma tissue, nonneoplastic brain tissue, or PBMCs (not recorded which). The CDR3 here is CASSEPLVGGYNEQFF. The CDR3 DNA is TGTGCCAGCAGTGAACCCCTAGTGGGAGGGTACAATGAGCAGTTCTTC.